These 5 T cell receptor beta chains came from one sample sequenced in a study of Tregs in tolerant kidney transplant recipients. Recipients received nonmyeloablative bone marrow transplants from related graft donors, with transient mixed chimerism. The protocol was immunoSEQ multiplex PCR, while the TCRdb copy is restricted to in-frame clones and leaves out a portion. The table counts around 15,000 clones; roughly 3.8% lies in the top ten. This specimen was CD4+ T cells from blood (PBMCs), taken 12 months after the transplant. The receptors were gathered from a human patient who received a combined kidney and bone marrow transplant. Some T cells may originate from the graft donor.

Concerning this clone itself: The CDR3 end falls 3 residues outside the read, so it is completed with the germline J gene. The J gene is TRBJ2-3, the V gene TRBV30; 9 bases match TRBD2. Trimming took 5 bases from V and 2 from J; bases not matched to a gene: 11. The CDR3 length is 16 residues. Looked up from germline, CDR1 is GTSNPN and CDR2 is SVGIG (reference sequence). The CDR3: CAWGGSSGSFTDTQYF. Incomplete CDR3 DNA: TGTGCCTGGGGAGGCAGTAGCGGGAGTTTCACAGATACG.

As concerns this clone: From the germline J gene comes the end of the CDR3, since the read stops 3 residues before it. V and J are TRBV5-1 and TRBJ2-6; 7 bases are shared with TRBD1. Unmatched junction bases numbered 2, after V lost 4 bases and J lost 1 base. Germline V lookup: CDR1 SGHRS, CDR2 YFSETQ. This CDR3 is built from 15 residues. Incomplete CDR3 DNA: TGCGCCAGCAGCACGACAGGGTCTGGGGCCAACGTC. It specifies CASSTTGSGANV. The complete CDR3 sequence is CASSTTGSGANVLTF. Full variable domain (missing parts from reference TRBV5-1 and TRBJ2-6): KAGVTQTPRYLIKTRGQQVTLSCSPISGHRSVSWYQQTPGQGLQFLFEYFSETQRNKGNFPGRFSGRQFSNSRSEMNVSTLELGDSALYLCASSTTGSGANVLTFGAGSRLTVL.

A remark on this clone: Coverage ceases 3 residues before the CDR3 finishes, and the germline J gene fills in the end. The chain is built from TRBV27 and TRBJ2-1, with TRBD1 as a possible D gene (6 bases). Trimming removed 6 bases from V and 9 bases from J, with 18 bases in between. Per the germline V gene, CDR1 is MNHEY and CDR2 is SMNVEV (reference sequence). The CDR3 totals 14 residues. CDR3: CASSSGQSSGEQFF. The sequenced part of the CDR3 DNA is TGTGCCAGCAGCTCCGGACAGTCCAGCGGTGAG.

Of note for this clone: The read terminates 3 residues ahead of where the CDR3 ends, so the germline J gene completes it. This chain joins TRBV11-2 and TRBJ2-1; a possible D gene is TRBD1 (5 bases). Trimming pared 5 bases from V and 7 bases from J, leaving 9 bases between. CDR1 and CDR2 from the germline V gene are SGHAT and FQNNGV. The CDR3 length is 12 residues. The CDR3 bases that were read are TGTGCCAGCAGCACTAAGGGGAATGAG. This translates into CASSTKGNE. The full CDR3 protein is CASSTKGNEQFF.

On this clone itself: Coverage ceases 3 residues before the CDR3 finishes, and the germline J gene fills in the end. The chain uses TRBV30 and TRBJ1-3, with D unresolved. From germline, CDR1 is GTSNPN and CDR2 SVGIG (reference sequence). The V end lost 3 bases, the J end lost 2 bases, and 20 bases lay between the germline ends. The CDR3 contains 17 residues. The CDR3 here is CAWRPPPVLVPGNTIYF. The CDR3 bases that were read are TGTGCCTGGAGGCCCCCCCCGGTCCTGGTTCCTGGAAACACC.